This entry is about one T cell receptor (beta chain). The table lists this clonotype with many counts. No cognate antigen has been identified for it. No base qualities exist here, and no much larger clone lies one base off it. CDR1 is given as KGHSH and CDR2 as LQKENI, both from the germline V gene. Measured from the cysteine to the phenylalanine, the CDR3 is 12 residues long. Solely the CDR3 DNA is kept, with 36 bases framed from the first base. Cut back by 2 bases and 5 bases, the V and J ends lie 7 bases apart. The sample belongs to a study of glioma-infiltrating T cells (dated by TCRdb to 2016 to 2017). For the study in its entirety: TCR alpha- and beta-chain repertoires were sequenced from glioma tissue, non-neoplastic brain tissue and matched peripheral blood mononuclear cells. The paired cohort was made up of three low-grade glioma patients, 7 to 9 primary glioblastoma patients and three non-glioma patients who contributed non-neoplastic brain tissue. To measure how far tissue and blood T-cell populations diverged, each tissue-infiltrating repertoire was compared against the peripheral blood repertoire of the same patient. Overall study outcomes, separate from this receptor: Group comparisons rested on small numbers: three non-neoplastic, three low-grade glioma and 7 or 8 glioblastoma patients. Very few CDR3 sequences were shared between tissue and blood, attributed to high CDR3 diversity and limited sampling. VJ-independent divergence between tissue and blood was lower than expected in non-neoplastic patients but higher than expected in all gliomas, particularly low-grade gliomas.

The iRepertoire nested amplicon-rescue multiplex PCR (arm-PCR) platform was used to amplify TCR alpha and beta CDR3 regions from RNA. One-step reverse transcription and amplification used about 95-400 ng of tissue mRNA or PBMC total RNA as input. Following bead purification, Illumina adapters were added by a secondary multiplex PCR, and the libraries were gel-purified between 200 and 400 bp. The libraries contained internal 6-nucleotide barcodes that were used for demultiplexing. Sequencing of the libraries was done on an Illumina MiSeq using 2x220 or 2x250 nucleotide paired-end reads. The source study handled its data this way. FLASH 1.2.11 was used to merge paired reads, and BWA-MEM then aligned the reads to the GRCh37 human genome before TRA and TRB reads were extracted. An IMGT-derived reference of cassette sequences and CDR3 motifs, with pseudogenes included, was used for V and J assignment. Three-frame translation of reads was performed, and productive CDR3s were defined as those with a C...FGXG motif and no stop codons. A clonotype was defined as a unique combination of a V-J cassette pair and a CDR3 amino acid sequence. Reads were filtered by Hamming distance, thresholded by each sample's sequence error rate in mapped regions. Using fastp at Q25 and MiXCR, TCRdb reprocessed the public reads and kept productive beta chains. Here each entry gathers all rows of one CDR3 protein and keeps the most common genes and DNA. TCRdb assigned the V and J calls; the authors' analysis was not used. Recorded for this sample are about 110,000 distinct CDR3 sequences; less than 30% of them occurred a single time. The ten largest clones add up to just under 35% of the sample.

Material: glioma tissue, nonneoplastic brain tissue, or PBMCs (not recorded which). This clonotype was sampled from a human donor with low-grade glioma or glioblastoma, undergoing nonglioma brain surgery, or in good health (not recorded which). Recombination connected TRBV18 to TRBJ2-7; TRBD1 is perhaps the D gene, given 6 matching bases. CDR3 region: CASSPGQNEQYF. DNA sequence: TGTGCCAGCTCACCAGGACAGAACGAGCAGTACTTC.